The rows below give T cell receptor beta chains drawn from one sample of a study of blood T cell repertoires in COVID-19. This table comes from immunoSEQ multiplex PCR, and its TCRdb copy is limited to in-frame clones, with some not included. Of some 190,000 clones listed, 80% to 85% were seen once; the top ten hold about 3.2%. The sample taken for sequencing was PBMCs or T cells enriched from blood (not recorded which). The receptor source for this set is a woman aged 25 to 39 who had been exposed to COVID-19. Each CDR3 is given with its conserved first and last residue. The order of the fields is D gene, V gene, CDR3 protein. A D gene is named only where the DNA matches it firmly.

>TRBD2|TRBV10-3
CAISVGIGLAGSYEQYF
>-|TRBV5-4
CASSLQGLNQPQHF
>-|TRBV2
CASQARDNIYGYTF
>-|TRBV7-2
CASSSIRSGEQYF
>-|TRBV9
CASSVEAGNTEAFF
>TRBD1|TRBV19
CASSSDREVSPLHF
>-|TRBV11-2
CASSGPRGIQYF
>-|TRBV12-3/TRBV12-4
CASSLVLSNEQFF
>-|TRBV2
CASSGGGGSRYNEQFF
>-|TRBV27
CASSLRSGNTIYF
>-|TRBV4-3
CASSPFPRTKNTEAFF
>TRBD2|TRBV4-2
CASSQELAGGGSSYEQYF
>-|TRBV5-6
CASSLPGYPLYGYTF
>-|TRBV2
CASSGTTARNEKLFF
>-|TRBV29-1
CSVDSGSLYNEQFF
>TRBD2|TRBV2
CASSAPLASEGLEQYF
>TRBD1|TRBV10-3
CAIRGTGSSGNTIYF
>-|TRBV5-1
CASSLGAGANANTEAFF
>TRBD1|TRBV24-1
CATSDSDRAYGYTF
>-|TRBV7-8
CASSLTRDTEAFF
>-|TRBV10-2
CASSHPGSSERSGTGELFF
>-|TRBV12-3/TRBV12-4
CASSLSPGAEAFF
>-|TRBV5-5
CASSLADGSQPQHF
>-|TRBV2
CASSEIGATQYF
>-|TRBV7-3
CASSLFGSSTGTQYF
>TRBD2|TRBV6-5
CASSGGFSNTGELFF
>-|TRBV7-2
CASSTKTGELYEQYF
>TRBD2|TRBV11-1
CASSRLAGDTGELFF
>-|TRBV27
CAIKTYYGYTF